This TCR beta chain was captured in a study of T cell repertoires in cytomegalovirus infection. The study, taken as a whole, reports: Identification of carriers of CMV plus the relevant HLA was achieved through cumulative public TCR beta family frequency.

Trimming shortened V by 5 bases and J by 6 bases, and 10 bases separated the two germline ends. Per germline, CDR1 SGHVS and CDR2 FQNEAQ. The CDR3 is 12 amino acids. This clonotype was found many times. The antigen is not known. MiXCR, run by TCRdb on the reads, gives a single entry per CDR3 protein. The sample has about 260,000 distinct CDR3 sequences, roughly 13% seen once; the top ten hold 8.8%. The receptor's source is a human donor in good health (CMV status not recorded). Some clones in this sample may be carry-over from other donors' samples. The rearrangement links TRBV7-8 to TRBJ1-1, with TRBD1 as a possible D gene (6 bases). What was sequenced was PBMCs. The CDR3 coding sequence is TGTGCCAGCAGCCCGCAGGGGCCTGAAGCTTTCTTT. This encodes CASSPQGPEAFF.